One TCR beta chain is described in this entry. The antigen is unknown. The source of the sample is a study of siplizumab effects on memory and regulatory T cells. The germline V gene has CDR1 SGDLS and CDR2 YYNGEE. The CDR3 sequence is 14 residues long. V lost 4 bases and J 0 bases, leaving 10 bases between the germline ends. General study points: Greater diversity than memory cells seemed evident in naive T cells, which also appeared to be major alloresponse contributors. Assignment of a naive or memory phenotype failed for roughly 80-96% of the proliferating CD4+ or CD8+ clones.

In a few donor pairs, unstimulated naive, memory, effector memory and TEMRA subsets were sequenced. Sequencing used immunoSEQ multiplex PCR; TCRdb keeps in-frame clones, though not all of them. Among about 56,000 clones listed, just over 95% were seen once. The origin of this receptor is a human donor in good health. The gene calls are TRBV9 and TRBJ1-2, with a possible D match to TRBD1 (6 bases). Material: naive CD8+ T cells sorted from blood. CDR3 loop: CASSQQGANYGYTF. The CDR3 nucleotides are TGTGCCAGCAGCCAACAGGGAGCTAACTATGGCTACACCTTC.